A single sample is the source of the 13 T cell receptor beta chains below, sequenced in a study of monozygotic twins with inflammatory bowel disease (dated by TCRdb to between 2018 and 2021). Receptor amplification or capture employed 5' RACE. The instrument was an Illumina HiSeq 2500. TCRdb reprocessed the reads, so every CDR3 protein sequence counts as one entry and DNA is not shown. The sample table records under 350,000 distinct CDR3 sequences. Roughly 5.8% of the sample rests with the top ten. Material: blood. The receptors here all came from a human donor with ulcerative colitis or Crohn's disease, or a healthy co-twin of an affected twin (not recorded which).

The chain employs TRBV5-4 and TRBJ2-5; TCRdb's D call of TRBD2 is untestable without DNA. The CDR3 totals 15 residues. Germline CDR1 SGHNT, CDR2 YYREEE (reference sequence). Here the CDR3 reads CASSLVVGQQETQYF.

The chain has TRBV4-3 and TRBJ2-3. CDR3 size: 15 residues. The germline V gene has CDR1 LGHNA and CDR2 YSLEER. CDR3: CASSQGSGWTDTQYF.

The V gene is TRBV28, the J gene TRBJ2-1; checking the TCRdb D call of TRBD1 is not possible without DNA. The CDR3 spans 15 residues. Per germline, CDR1 MDHEN and CDR2 SYDVKM. The CDR3: CASRTTGQGYNEQFF. Combining the CDR3 with reference TRBV28 and TRBJ2-1 gives the whole variable domain DVKVTQSSRYLVKRTGEKVFLECVQDMDHENMFWYRQDPGLGLRLIYFSYDVKMKEKGDIPEGYSVSREKKERFSLILESASTNQTSMYLCASRTTGQGYNEQFFGPGTRLTVL.

The chain has TRBV29-1 and TRBJ1-2. This CDR3 has 11 amino acids. CDR1 is SQVTM and CDR2 is ANQGSEA in the germline V gene. The chain's CDR3 is CSVADSYGYTF.

The genes are TRBV6-1 and TRBJ1-2; TCRdb outputs TRBD1, but without DNA this stays unchecked. Germline lookup yields CDR1 MNHNS and CDR2 SASEGT. The CDR3 totals 15 residues. The CDR3 loop reads CASRRTMTGLDGYTF.

The chain carries TRBV6-5 and TRBJ2-1. Germline-derived CDR1 and CDR2 are MNHEY and SVGAGI. This CDR3 is built from 12 residues. The CDR3 loop is CASSKQLNEQFF.

The J gene is TRBJ2-7, the V gene TRBV20-1; TCRdb's D gene call, TRBD1, goes unchecked for lack of DNA. The CDR3 totals 13 residues. Germline CDR1 reads DFQATT; CDR2 reads SNEGSKA (reference sequence). The CDR3 loop is CSAPKTGYYEQYF.

This CDR3 is CSATGQGSYEQYF. The chain joins TRBV20-1 to TRBJ2-7; with no DNA, the TCRdb D assignment of TRBD1 cannot be verified. This CDR3 region has 13 residues. Germline V CDR1 and CDR2: DFQATT, SNEGSKA (reference sequence).

V gene TRBV20-1 combines with J gene TRBJ2-7. Per germline, CDR1 DFQATT and CDR2 SNEGSKA (reference sequence). There are 11 residues in the CDR3. CDR3 sequence: CSARADTKQYF.

J is TRBJ2-2 and V is TRBV7-2; lacking DNA, the TRBD2 call made by TCRdb goes unchecked. Germline V gene sequence: CDR1 SGHTA, CDR2 FQGNSA. CDR3 length: 15 residues. The CDR3 loop is CASRTSSGRAGELFF.

CDR3 amino acids: CASSWDSLSGANVLTF. The chain is built from TRBV5-1 and TRBJ2-6. CDR1 is SGHRS, CDR2 YFSETQ, per germline. The CDR3 loop spans 16 amino acids. Full variable domain (missing parts from reference TRBV5-1 and TRBJ2-6): KAGVTQTPRYLIKTRGQQVTLSCSPISGHRSVSWYQQTPGQGLQFLFEYFSETQRNKGNFPGRFSGRQFSNSRSEMNVSTLELGDSALYLCASSWDSLSGANVLTFGAGSRLTVL.

The chain carries TRBV10-3 and TRBJ2-1; TCRdb's D gene call, TRBD1, goes unchecked for lack of DNA. The germline gives CDR1 ENHRY, CDR2 SYGVKD. The CDR3 is 14 residues long. The CDR3 is CAISDPRGGNEQFF.

The J gene is TRBJ2-7, the V gene TRBV20-1. The CDR3 is 13 amino acids. Germline values: CDR1 DFQATT, CDR2 SNEGSKA (reference sequence). The CDR3 region is CSARDLVGGEQYF.